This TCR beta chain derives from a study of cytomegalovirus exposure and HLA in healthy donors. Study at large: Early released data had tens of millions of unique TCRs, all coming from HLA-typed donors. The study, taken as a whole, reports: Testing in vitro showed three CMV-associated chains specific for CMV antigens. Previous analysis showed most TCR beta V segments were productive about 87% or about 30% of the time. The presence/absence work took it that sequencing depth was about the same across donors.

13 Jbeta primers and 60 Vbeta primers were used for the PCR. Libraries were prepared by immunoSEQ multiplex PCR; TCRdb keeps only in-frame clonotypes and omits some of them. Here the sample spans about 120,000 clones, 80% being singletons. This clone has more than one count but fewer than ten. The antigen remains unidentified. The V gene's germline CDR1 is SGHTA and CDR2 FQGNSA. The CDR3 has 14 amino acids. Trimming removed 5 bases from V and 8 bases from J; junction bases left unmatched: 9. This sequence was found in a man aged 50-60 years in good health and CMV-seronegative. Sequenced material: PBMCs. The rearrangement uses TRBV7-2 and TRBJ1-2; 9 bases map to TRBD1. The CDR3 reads CASSARGQGVGYTF. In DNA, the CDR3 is TGTGCCAGCAGCGCCAGGGGACAGGGTGTAGGCTACACCTTC.